These 17 T cell receptor beta chains share one sample of origin, sequenced in a study of cytomegalovirus exposure and HLA in healthy donors. Use of 60 Vbeta and 13 Jbeta primers characterized the PCR. Sequencing was performed with immunoSEQ multiplex PCR; in TCRdb, only in-frame clones are kept and a portion is missing. The profile shows roughly 100,000 clones, roughly three quarters of them singletons. Input material: PBMCs. The receptors here all came from a male donor in good health and CMV-seropositive.

The rearrangement links TRBV7-9 to TRBJ2-5; weak D call: TRBD2 (6 bases). The end of the DNA aligns better with TRBJ2-7, so the J call may be wrong. The length of the CDR3 is 13 residues. Germline lookup yields CDR1 SEHNR and CDR2 FQNEAQ (reference sequence). The CDR3 region is CASSAGLSYEQYF. CDR3 coding DNA: TGTGCCAGCAGCGCGGGACTTTCCTACGAGCAGTACTTC.

This clone occurred a few times. The CDR3 region is CASSRGTSGLYEQYF. The CDR3 DNA follows: TGTGCCAGCAGCCGCGGGACTAGCGGGCTCTACGAGCAGTACTTC. V gene TRBV6-4 combines with J gene TRBJ2-7; TRBD2 matches 12 bases. Germline-derived CDR1 and CDR2 are MRHNA and SNTAGT. The CDR3 spans 15 residues. Trimming cost V 6 bases and J 3 bases; bases outside gene matches: 6.

The gene calls are TRBV27 and TRBJ2-7; 10 nucleotides align to TRBD1. V lost 4 bases and J lost 5; bases outside the gene matches: 5. The CDR3 is 14 amino acids. From germline, CDR1 is MNHEY and CDR2 SMNVEV (reference sequence). The CDR3 nucleotides read TGTGCCAGCAGTTCCCGGGACAGGGGCGACGAGCAGTACTTC. It codes for CASSSRDRGDEQYF.

This chain joins TRBV5-6 and TRBJ2-3, with D perhaps matching TRBD2 (5 bases). The CDR3 length is 15 residues. V was trimmed by 4 bases and J by 4 bases, leaving 16 bases between them. Germline V CDR1 and CDR2: SGHDT, YYEEEE. The CDR3 nucleotides read TGTGCCAGCAGCCGGTTCAATAGGAGGTCAGATACGCAGTATTTT. The encoded protein is CASSRFNRRSDTQYF.

The chain employs TRBV21-1 and TRBJ2-5; no DNA check was done on the table's D call, TRBD2. TRBV21-1 is listed as a pseudogene. CDR3 length equals 20 residues. CDR3 protein: CASSKPTTGLAHVPGETQYF. In nucleotides, the CDR3 is TGTGCCAGCAGCAAACCCACAACGGGACTAGCGCATGTCCCTGGGGAGACCCAGTACTTC.

The chain employs TRBV11-2 and TRBJ2-1; D perhaps matches TRBD1 (5 bases). This CDR3 region has 14 residues. V lost 4 bases to trimming and J lost 7 bases, with 14 bases between them. In germline, CDR1 is SGHAT, CDR2 FQNNGV. CDR3 sequence reads: CASSSQGDGNEQFF. CDR3 DNA sequence: TGTGCCAGCAGCTCCCAGGGCGATGGGAATGAGCAGTTCTTC.

This chain links TRBV7-2 with TRBJ1-1; D may be TRBD1 (6 bases). The CDR3 consists of 13 residues. The germline V gene has CDR1 SGHTA and CDR2 FQGNSA. With 1 base removed from V and 7 bases from J, the gap between germline ends came to 10 bases. CDR3 in amino acids: CASSLDRDDEAFF. DNA for the CDR3: TGTGCCAGCAGCTTAGACAGGGATGATGAAGCTTTCTTT.

The chain is built from TRBV9 and TRBJ2-1, with D possibly TRBD2 on 6 matching bases. Germline assignment: CDR1 SGDLS and CDR2 YYNGEE. This CDR3 has 14 residues. V was cut by 3 bases and J by 1 base, with 8 bases left in between. The CDR3 region is CASSGGESYNEQFF. The CDR3 region has the DNA TGTGCCAGCAGCGGCGGGGAGTCCTACAATGAGCAGTTCTTC. Full variable domain (remainder filled in from reference TRBV9 and TRBJ2-1): DSGVTQTPKHLITATGQRVTLRCSPRSGDLSVYWYQQSLDQGLQFLIQYYNGEERAKGNILERFSAQQFPDLHSELNLSSLELGDSALYFCASSGGESYNEQFFGPGTRLTVL.

This clone appeared a single time. The chain combines TRBV28 with TRBJ1-1; TRBD1 aligns across 7 bases. The CDR3 is 15 amino acids. Germline assignment: CDR1 MDHEN and CDR2 SYDVKM. V dropped 5 bases and J dropped 1; count of bases not matched to a gene: 7. The CDR3 sequence: CASSRWTGGNTEAFF. The CDR3 DNA reads TGTGCCAGCAGTCGATGGACAGGTGGGAACACTGAAGCTTTCTTT.

V and J are TRBV18 and TRBJ2-5; no definite D call. The CDR3 extends over 15 amino acids. V lost 1 base and J 5 bases, leaving 14 bases between the germline ends. CDR1 is KGHSH, CDR2 LQKENI, per germline. Here the CDR3 reads CASSPRQALAETQYF. CDR3 bases: TGTGCCAGCTCACCACGGCAGGCCTTGGCGGAGACCCAGTACTTC.

This clone appeared a single time. This chain links TRBV28 with TRBJ2-7; 9 nucleotides match TRBD2. The CDR3 extends over 14 amino acids. Germline V lookup: CDR1 MDHEN, CDR2 SYDVKM. V shed 7 bases and J 2 bases; nucleotides not matched to a gene: 6. The CDR3, as DNA: TGTGCCAGCACCCGCGGGAGGGCCACCTACGAGCAGTACTTC. It yields the protein CASTRGRATYEQYF.

This clone was detected a few times. The gene calls are TRBV19 and TRBJ1-1; no clear D gene. Trimming shortened V by 3 bases and J by 5 bases, and 10 bases separated the two germline ends. Germline lookup yields CDR1 LNHDA and CDR2 SQIVND (reference sequence). There are 13 residues in the CDR3. The CDR3 region is CASSINRRTEAFF. The CDR3 DNA follows: TGTGCCAGTAGTATCAACAGAAGGACTGAAGCTTTCTTT.

The V call is TRBV5-5, the J call TRBJ1-5, with 7 positions matching TRBD1. The ends lost 2 bases at V and 2 bases at J; junction bases unmatched: 4. The CDR3 runs 15 residues. The germline V gene has CDR1 SGHKS and CDR2 YYEKEE (reference sequence). CDR3 DNA sequence: TGTGCCAGCAGCTTACACACAGGGGGCAATCAGCCCCAGCATTTT. As protein: CASSLHTGGNQPQHF.

The chain recombines TRBV7-2 with TRBJ1-2, with TRBD1 as a possible D gene (5 bases). Germline V gene lookup returns CDR1 SGHTA and CDR2 FQGNSA. The CDR3 spans 14 residues. The V and J ends lost 5 bases and 3 bases respectively, with 13 bases between them. CDR3 in amino acids: CASSTSGRDYGYTF. The CDR3 DNA is TGTGCCAGCAGCACCTCAGGGAGGGACTATGGCTACACCTTC.

This clone was counted a few times. The V gene is TRBV11-2, the J gene TRBJ2-3; a possible D gene is TRBD2 (6 bases). Per the germline V gene, CDR1 is SGHAT and CDR2 is FQNNGV. The CDR3 spans 16 residues. The V end was cut by 4 bases, the J end by 3 bases, with 17 bases between. The CDR3 reads CASSSMGGVRTDTQYF. DNA for the CDR3: TGTGCCAGCAGCTCAATGGGCGGGGTAAGGACAGATACGCAGTATTTT.

The chain links TRBV5-1 to TRBJ2-5; D is ambiguous. The CDR3 sequence is 14 residues long. Germline assignment: CDR1 SGHRS and CDR2 YFSETQ. The ends were cut back, 2 bases at V and 2 bases at J, with 10 bases in the middle. This CDR3 is CASSFGGGQETQYF. DNA for the CDR3: TGCGCCAGCAGCTTCGGTGGCGGACAAGAGACCCAGTACTTC.

This chain connects TRBV28 to TRBJ1-5; 9 bases align to TRBD1. Germline CDR1 reads MDHEN; CDR2 reads SYDVKM. The CDR3 has 15 residues. The trim removed 5 bases at V and 7 bases at J, leaving 9 bases unmatched. The CDR3 coding sequence is TGTGCCAGCAGTGAAAACAGGGGGCCGGGGCAGCCCCAGCATTTT. Its translation: CASSENRGPGQPQHF. Filled out from reference TRBV28 and TRBJ1-5, the complete variable domain reads DVKVTQSSRYLVKRTGEKVFLECVQDMDHENMFWYRQDPGLGLRLIYFSYDVKMKEKGDIPEGYSVSREKKERFSLILESASTNQTSMYLCASSENRGPGQPQHFGDGTRLSIL.